Shown below are 22 T cell receptor beta chains from a single sample sequenced in a study of somatic mutations in cytotoxic T cells in rheumatoid arthritis. Clones were read by immunoSEQ multiplex PCR, and TCRdb kept only the in-frame ones, dropping some. Among 16,000 or so clones listed, roughly 79% were seen once. The sequenced sample consisted of CD8+ T cells sorted from blood. The source of these receptors is an adult with rheumatoid arthritis.

The V and J genes are TRBV15 and TRBJ2-2; D not certain. Trimming took 8 bases from V and 1 from J, leaving 14 bases between them. Looked up from germline, CDR1 is LNHNV and CDR2 is YYDKDF (reference sequence). CDR3 length equals 15 residues. The CDR3 loop is CATAWATKNTGELFF. The CDR3, as DNA: TGTGCCACCGCGTGGGCGACCAAGAACACCGGGGAGCTGTTTTTT.

The CDR3 reads CASAVLGATEAFF. The CDR3 region has the DNA TGCGCCAGCGCCGTCCTCGGGGCCACTGAAGCTTTCTTT. The V call is TRBV5-1, the J call TRBJ1-1, with a possible D match to TRBD1 (5 bases). This CDR3 is 13 amino acids long. Germline CDR1 is SGHRS and CDR2 is YFSETQ. Trimming stripped 7 bases from V and 4 bases from J, with 14 bases between.

The chain links TRBV4-3 to TRBJ1-3; D call uncertain. The V gene lost 1 base and the J gene lost 4 bases, with 11 bases spanning the gap. Per germline, CDR1 LGHNA and CDR2 YSLEER. The CDR3 contains 15 residues. The CDR3 protein is CASSQVYSGGNTIYF. The CDR3 DNA reads TGCGCCAGCAGCCAAGTCTACTCGGGGGGAAACACCATATATTTT.

The CDR3 spells CASRVRDRGPQPQHF. The CDR3 DNA reads TGTGCCAGCAGAGTCCGGGACAGGGGACCTCAGCCCCAGCATTTT. The genes are TRBV5-5 and TRBJ1-5; 10 bases line up with TRBD1. CDR1 is SGHKS and CDR2 is YYEKEE in the germline V gene (reference sequence). The CDR3 has 15 amino acids. After removal of 5 bases from V and 6 bases from J, the junction contained 8 bases not matched to a gene.

The V call is TRBV25-1, the J call TRBJ2-7, with TRBD2 identical over 10 bases. This CDR3 has 14 residues. After removal of 4 bases from V and 6 bases from J, the junction contained 6 bases not matched to a gene. The germline CDR1 and CDR2 sequences are MGHDK and SYGVNS. In DNA, the CDR3 is TGTGCCAGCAGTGGGGGACTAGCGAGCTCCGAGCAGTACTTC. Its protein is CASSGGLASSEQYF.

The gene calls are TRBV19 and TRBJ1-2, with D possibly TRBD1 on 6 matching bases. Germline assignment: CDR1 LNHDA and CDR2 SQIVND (reference sequence). The V end was cut by 5 bases, the J end by 9 bases, with 16 bases between. The CDR3 is made up of 13 amino acids. The CDR3 spells CASSSTGGGSYTF. The CDR3 coding sequence is TGTGCCAGTAGTTCAACAGGAGGGGGGAGCTACACCTTC.

J is TRBJ2-1 and V is TRBV10-2, with 8 nucleotides matching TRBD2. This CDR3 is built from 15 residues. Germline CDR1 reads WSHSY; CDR2 reads SAAADI. V shed 8 bases and J 7 bases; nucleotides not matched to a gene: 13. CDR3 DNA sequence: TGCGCCAGCGCCCCCCGAGCGGGAGCGCGGAATGAGCAGTTCTTC. Protein sequence: CASAPRAGARNEQFF.

This rearrangement joins TRBV9 to TRBJ1-4; 7 bases fit TRBD1. Germline V lookup: CDR1 SGDLS, CDR2 YYNGEE. The length of the CDR3 is 15 residues. The V segment lost 0 bases and the J segment 3 bases; nucleotides outside the gene matches: 2. As DNA, the CDR3 is TGTGCCAGCAGCGTAGTTGGGACAGCTAATGAAAAACTGTTTTTT. As protein: CASSVVGTANEKLFF.

This clone came up once. The chain employs TRBV6-1 and TRBJ2-1; D is perhaps TRBD2 (6 bases). Germline V gene sequence: CDR1 MNHNS, CDR2 SASEGT. CDR3 length: 16 residues. The V and J ends lost 2 bases and 2 bases respectively, with 13 bases between them. CDR3 bases: TGTGCCAGCAGTGAACTCGCCGCGGGGCCCTACAATGAGCAGTTCTTC. It translates to CASSELAAGPYNEQFF.

V usage is TRBV4-3 and J usage is TRBJ2-7, with a tentative D call TRBD2 (5 bases). CDR3 size: 12 residues. CDR1 and CDR2 (germline): LGHNA, YSLEER. V dropped 0 bases and J dropped 6 bases, with 6 bases sitting between them. The CDR3 protein is CASSQDSGEQYF. The CDR3, as DNA: TGCGCCAGCAGCCAAGACAGCGGCGAGCAGTACTTC.

The CDR3 nucleotides are TGTGCCAGCAGCCAAGACGGCCTAGCCTACGAGCAGTACTTC. It is translated as CASSQDGLAYEQYF. The chain joins TRBV14 to TRBJ2-7, with D unclear. V was cut by 0 bases and J by 2 bases, with 8 bases left in between. The CDR3 loop spans 14 amino acids. From germline, CDR1 is SGHDN and CDR2 FVKESK.

The CDR3 nucleotides are TGTGCCAGCAGTTTAACCCATGTAATTCACAATCAGCCCCAGCATTTT. Amino acid sequence: CASSLTHVIHNQPQHF. The chain couples TRBV28 to TRBJ1-5, with unresolved D. Germline lookup yields CDR1 MDHEN and CDR2 SYDVKM. Trimming pared 2 bases from V and 3 bases from J, leaving 14 bases between. The CDR3 totals 16 residues.

V and J are TRBV28 and TRBJ2-7; 7 bases match TRBD1. Germline lookup yields CDR1 MDHEN and CDR2 SYDVKM. The CDR3 loop spans 15 amino acids. V lost 3 bases, J lost 2 bases, and 7 bases stayed unmatched. The DNA for the CDR3 is TGTGCCAGCAGTTTGCTCCGGGACAGTACCTACGAGCAGTACTTC. It specifies CASSLLRDSTYEQYF.

V is TRBV27 and J is TRBJ2-7; TRBD2 is a possible D gene (6 bases). Germline CDR1 and CDR2: MNHEY and SMNVEV (reference sequence). V was cut by 6 bases and J by 2 bases, with 20 bases left in between. The CDR3 totals 16 residues. CDR3 nucleotides: TGTGCCAGCAGCTCCAACGGGGAAGGGAGGACCTACGAGCAGTACTTC. Translated: CASSSNGEGRTYEQYF.

The chain links TRBV30 to TRBJ1-1; possible D gene TRBD1, 5 bases. CDR1 and CDR2 (germline): GTSNPN, SVGIG (reference sequence). Trimming removed 2 bases at V and 0 bases at J, with 10 bases between. The CDR3 runs to 14 residues. The CDR3 spells CAWSSGPMNTEAFF. The CDR3 coding sequence is TGTGCCTGGAGTTCGGGACCGATGAACACTGAAGCTTTCTTT.

The J gene is TRBJ2-5, the V gene TRBV5-1; 14 nucleotides line up with TRBD2. This CDR3 spans 17 amino acids. J was trimmed by 2 bases and V by 3 bases; bases with no gene match: 6. CDR1 SGHRS and CDR2 YFSETQ come from the germline V gene. Written as DNA, the CDR3 is TGCGCCAGCAGCTCCGGGACTAGCGGGAGTAATCAAGAGACCCAGTACTTC. Encoded protein: CASSSGTSGSNQETQYF.

The chain combines TRBV29-1 with TRBJ2-1, with D possibly called TRBD1 or TRBD2 (6 bases each). Trimming pared 7 bases from V and 1 base from J, leaving 11 bases between. Germline V gene sequence: CDR1 SQVTM, CDR2 ANQGSEA. This CDR3 comprises 13 residues. The CDR3 protein is CSAEGGSYNEQFF. The CDR3 DNA reads TGCAGCGCTGAGGGGGGTTCCTACAATGAGCAGTTCTTC.

The J gene is TRBJ2-5, the V gene TRBV4-2; 7 nucleotides match TRBD1. The J call may be incorrect, as the DNA end agrees better with TRBJ2-7. This CDR3 has 12 residues. The germline V gene has CDR1 LGHNA and CDR2 YNFKEQ. CDR3 in amino acids: CASSLDRHEQYF. The CDR3 nucleotides read TGTGCCAGCAGCCTGGACAGGCACGAGCAGTACTTC.

This rearrangement joins TRBV10-3 to TRBJ2-7; D call uncertain. Per the germline V gene, CDR1 is ENHRY and CDR2 is SYGVKD. This CDR3 spans 12 amino acids. Deletions cut 4 bases from V and 4 bases from J, with 8 bases between. Here the CDR3 reads CAISGTDYEQYF. The CDR3 nucleotides are TGTGCCATCAGTGGAACGGATTACGAGCAGTACTTC.

The V gene is TRBV29-1, the J gene TRBJ2-1; D perhaps matches TRBD2 (6 bases). CDR3 length: 15 residues. From germline, CDR1 is SQVTM and CDR2 ANQGSEA. Trimming pared 0 bases from V and 8 bases from J, leaving 17 bases between. The CDR3 reads CSVEDGGTPRDEQFF. The DNA for the CDR3 is TGCAGCGTTGAAGATGGGGGGACTCCAAGGGATGAGCAGTTCTTC.

The chain uses TRBV7-9 and TRBJ2-5, with a weak D call TRBD1 (5 bases). The last part of the DNA fits TRBJ2-7 better; the J call may be wrong. Per the germline V gene, CDR1 is SEHNR and CDR2 is FQNEAQ (reference sequence). CDR3 length: 14 amino acids. As DNA, the CDR3 is TGTGCCAGCAGCCCCCGGTCGGAAGGGGACGAGCAGTACTTC. This encodes CASSPRSEGDEQYF.

The chain joins TRBV5-6 to TRBJ1-6; D remains ambiguous. V lost 0 bases and J 0 bases, leaving 7 bases between the germline ends. The CDR3 has 16 amino acids. CDR1 is SGHDT and CDR2 is YYEEEE in the germline V gene. DNA for the CDR3: TGTGCCAGCAGCTTGGACGGGAGCTCCTATAATTCACCCCTCCACTTT. Its protein product is CASSLDGSSYNSPLHF.